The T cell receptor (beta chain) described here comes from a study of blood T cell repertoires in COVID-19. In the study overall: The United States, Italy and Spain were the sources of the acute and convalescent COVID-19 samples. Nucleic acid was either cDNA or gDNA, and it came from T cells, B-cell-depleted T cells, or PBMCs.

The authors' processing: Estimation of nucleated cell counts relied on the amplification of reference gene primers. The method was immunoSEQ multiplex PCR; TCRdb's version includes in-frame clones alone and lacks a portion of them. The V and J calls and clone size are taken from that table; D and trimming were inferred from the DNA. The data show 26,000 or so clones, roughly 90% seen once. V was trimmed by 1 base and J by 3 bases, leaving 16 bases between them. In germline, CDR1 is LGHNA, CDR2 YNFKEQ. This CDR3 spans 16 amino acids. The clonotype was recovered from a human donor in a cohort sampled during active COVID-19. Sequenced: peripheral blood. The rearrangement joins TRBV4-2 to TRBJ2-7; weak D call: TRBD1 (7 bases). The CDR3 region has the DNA TGTGCCAGCAGCCAAGGGCCGGAGGGGGCCAACTACGAGCAGTACTTC. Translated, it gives CASSQGPEGANYEQYF.